This TCR beta chain was captured in a study of T cells in Graves' hyperthyroidism and ophthalmopathy (dated by TCRdb to the late 2010s). Broadly, across the study: Peripheral blood samples were taken at initial diagnosis, before any treatment was given. To identify TCR V-J signatures that set the groups apart, the researchers used a discovery cohort of about a hundred patients, made up of 43 with Graves' ophthalmopathy and around 58 with stable Graves' hyperthyroidism. Whether ophthalmopathy could be predicted prospectively was tested in an independent validation cohort made up of under 20 hyperthyroidism patients plus 17 patients who later progressed to ophthalmopathy. For training and testing, the 95 to 100 patients in the discovery cohort were randomly divided in a 7:3 ratio. Thyroid tissue and blood T-cell repertoires from about 6 Graves' hyperthyroidism patients were also compared in the study. Following sampling, methimazole starting at 30 mg daily was given to hyperthyroidism patients, and high-dose intravenous methylprednisolone was given to ophthalmopathy patients. According to the paper, TCR Vbeta CDR3 sequencing was carried out on 135 peripheral blood samples, which came from under 50 ophthalmopathy, under 85 hyperthyroidism and approximately 17 progressor patients.

The TCR beta CDR3 regions were amplified from RNA transcripts. The first round of RT-PCR for the TCR CDR3 was performed with the HTBI primer set and the Qiagen OneStep RT-PCR kit. Libraries were constructed in a second round of multiplex PCR, after which size selection and purification were carried out. Sequencing of the libraries was done on an Illumina HiSeq2000 using paired-end 100 bp reads. In the source study's methods: SOAPnuke was used to process the raw data, throwing out any read that contained adapters or uncalled bases, had a mean Phred below 15, or lacked an exact constant-primer or identifier match. COPE v1.2.5 was used to merge high-quality paired reads, and clonotypes were defined as unique nucleotide sequences. Clonotypes were aligned to IMGT TRBV, TRBD and TRBJ reference segments using MiTCR v1.1. Only V-J combinations with frequency above 0.0001, covering approximately 99% of repertoires, were analysed. A TCS score was defined as the ratio between F50 (clonal expansion) and ExV (chaos), using BLOSUM62-based TCRdist between CDR3 peptides within each V-J. Welch's t-statistics and random forest reduced around 520 V-J features to 13, which were used in a naive Bayes classifier (R e1071). Using fastp at Q25 and MiXCR, TCRdb reprocessed the public reads and kept productive beta chains. CDR3 protein sequences are deduplicated, and each keeps its most common genes and DNA. The V and J calls and clone size are TCRdb's, not the authors'. The sample table contains about 180,000 distinct CDR3 sequences; only one count was recorded for 8% to 9.5% of them. Of the sample, around 20% falls within the top ten clones.

This clonotype was counted at least ten times. Which antigen it targets is not known. Per-base quality was not reported, and no clone a single base away is much larger than it. Paper-wide results and their limitations: A model built on a 13 V-J signature distinguished ophthalmopathy from stable hyperthyroidism, reaching about 89% sensitivity and around 81% specificity in cross-validation and 80%/75% in testing. In validation, the model predicted progression to ophthalmopathy with roughly 70% sensitivity and around 72% specificity, a median of 6.5 months before onset. Most expanded thyroid clonotypes (frequency above 0.001) were also found in blood, which suggests that blood repertoires may mirror thyroid immune responses. Sample size was not statistically predetermined, and blinding of investigators to group allocation was not performed.

Hyperthyroidism patients were newly diagnosed, had a disease duration of under 2 months, and were aged 18 to 65 years. Exclusion was applied to patients with uncontrolled infections, other autoimmune diseases, pregnancy or lactation. Diagnoses were established on the basis of clinical symptoms, serum thyroxine and TRAb, thyroid ultrasound, and orbital computed tomography. For progressor patients, blood was drawn at the first diagnosis of hyperthyroidism, before any ophthalmopathy symptoms had appeared. PBMCs were isolated from 8 to 10 ml of fresh peripheral blood by Ficoll-Paque density gradient centrifugation. Progressor patients were defined as those initially diagnosed with Graves' hyperthyroidism in whom ophthalmopathy developed during follow-up. Total RNA was extracted using Trizol reagent, and RNA quality was assessed on an Agilent 2100 Bioanalyzer. Per the germline V gene, SQVTM is the CDR1 and ANQGSEA is the CDR2. Trimming costs V 3 bases and J 1 base, and their ends lie 12 bases apart. The CDR3, from cysteine to phenylalanine, totals 14 residues. The entry retains the CDR3 DNA only, 42 bases that are in frame from base 1.

The TCR was taken from a woman between 18 and 29 years old with Graves' hyperthyroidism that later progressed to Graves' ophthalmopathy. The V and J segments used are TRBV29-1 and TRBJ2-5; TRBD2 is a weak D gene call, 5 bases matching. Sequencing was carried out using blood. For the CDR3, the sequence is CSVEVEGSQETQYF. The DNA reads as follows: TGCAGCGTTGAGGTCGAGGGCAGCCAAGAGACCCAGTACTTC.